The 8 T cell receptor beta chains below all came from one sample that was sequenced in a study of blood T cell repertoires in COVID-19. Data came from immunoSEQ multiplex PCR; TCRdb stores just in-frame clones and leaves some out. The sample carries about 130,000 clones, roughly nine tenths recorded once. Sequencing used peripheral blood. These TCRs come from a man in his forties or fifties with COVID-19, enrolled during active disease.

The chain couples TRBV29-1 to TRBJ2-5; D is unresolved. This CDR3 spans 12 amino acids. V was cut by 7 bases and J by 4 bases, with 13 bases left in between. The germline CDR1 and CDR2 sequences are SQVTM and ANQGSEA. The CDR3 protein is CSARVPGETQYF. CDR3 in DNA: TGCAGCGCCCGGGTTCCGGGAGAGACCCAGTACTTC.

This clone was recorded only once. This sequence joins TRBV6-2 or TRBV6-3 and TRBJ2-1, with D unresolved. The germline V gene has CDR1 MNHEY and CDR2 SVGEGT. Trimming took off 4 bases at V and 5 bases at J, with 15 bases between the two ends. The CDR3 length is 15 residues. CDR3 coding DNA: TGTGCCAGCAGTTTTTTAATAGTCTCGCACAATGAGCAGTTCTTC. Its protein is CASSFLIVSHNEQFF.

This clone has just a few counts. V usage is TRBV3-1 (or the pseudogene TRBV3-2) and J usage is TRBJ1-5; D ambiguous. V dropped 0 bases and J dropped 6 bases, with 6 bases sitting between them. Germline assignment: CDR1 LGHDT and CDR2 YNNKEL (reference sequence). This CDR3 has 13 residues. Here the CDR3 reads CASSQDRFQPQHF. CDR3 nucleotide sequence: TGTGCCAGCAGCCAAGATCGGTTTCAGCCCCAGCATTTT.

The rearrangement links TRBV3-1 (or the pseudogene TRBV3-2) to TRBJ2-5; D is unclear. Trimming took 1 base from V and 2 from J, leaving 8 bases between them. Germline V CDR1 and CDR2: LGHDT, YNNKEL (reference sequence). This CDR3 region has 14 residues. CDR3 DNA sequence: TGTGCCAGCAGCCAAGTAATTTTACAAGAGACCCAGTACTTC. Translated: CASSQVILQETQYF.

The chain employs TRBV2 and TRBJ2-7, with 10 bases identical to TRBD1. CDR3 length equals 12 residues. Germline assignment: CDR1 SNHLY and CDR2 FYNNEI. V was pared by 6 bases and J by 6 bases, with 2 bases of the junction left unmatched. The CDR3 nucleotides read TGTGCCAGCAGAGGGACAGGGGTCGAGCAGTACTTC. Translating it yields CASRGTGVEQYF. The entire variable domain, with the rest obtained from reference TRBV2 and TRBJ2-7, is as follows: EPEVTQTPSHQVTQMGQEVILRCVPISNHLYFYWYRQILGQKVEFLVSFYNNEISEKSEIFDDQFSVERPDGSNFTLKIRSTKLEDSAMYFCASRGTGVEQYFGPGTRLTVT.

The rearrangement links TRBV10-2 to TRBJ1-5, with 11 positions matching TRBD1. This CDR3 spans 14 amino acids. The germline gives CDR1 WSHSY, CDR2 SAAADI. The V gene end was trimmed by 8 bases and the J gene end by 4 bases; junction bases not matched to a gene: 4. The CDR3 DNA reads TGCGCCAGCCGAGGGACAGGGGGGAATCAGCCCCAGCATTTT. Protein: CASRGTGGNQPQHF.

This clone occurred a few times. The rearrangement uses TRBV27 and TRBJ2-7; 10 nucleotides match TRBD1. There are 14 residues in the CDR3. Germline lookup yields CDR1 MNHEY and CDR2 SMNVEV (reference sequence). The ends lost 4 bases at V and 6 bases at J; junction bases unmatched: 6. DNA for the CDR3: TGTGCCAGCAGTTCAAACGACAGGGGGCGCGAGCAGTACTTC. This codes for CASSSNDRGREQYF.

The gene calls are TRBV19 and TRBJ1-2, with 8 nucleotides matching TRBD1. With 6 bases clipped from V and 2 bases from J, the junction kept 11 bases outside the gene matches. The CDR3 runs 16 residues. Per germline, CDR1 LNHDA and CDR2 SQIVND (reference sequence). The CDR3 DNA reads as TGTGCCAGTAGACCTGTTACTTGGACAGGGAACTATGGCTACACCTTC. Translating gives CASRPVTWTGNYGYTF.